This TCR beta chain was documented in a study of CD4+ T cells in melanoma. General study points: A reported correlation linked neoantigen-specific CD4+ T cells to CD8+, macrophage and B cell function. Diverse differentiation states were reported for melanoma neoantigen-specific CD4+ T cells.

Here immunoSEQ multiplex PCR was the method, and the copy in TCRdb shows in-frame clones only, minus some. The sample contains about 140,000 clones, approximately 91% of which appear only once. Regarding this clone: What it recognizes is unknown.

This TCR was recovered from a human donor with melanoma.

The CDR3 here is CASSPRGGLDGYTF. The CDR3 bases are TGTGCCAGCAGCCCGAGGGGAGGGCTGGATGGCTACACCTTC. The V and J genes are TRBV28 and TRBJ1-2, with a weak D call TRBD1 (5 bases). V lost 6 bases, J lost 6 bases, and 17 bases lay in between. The CDR3 consists of 14 residues. Germline-derived CDR1 and CDR2 are MDHEN and SYDVKM.